Each of the 15 T cell receptor beta chains below was sequenced from the same sample in a study of cytomegalovirus exposure and HLA in healthy donors. Use of 60 Vbeta and 13 Jbeta primers characterized the PCR. The table came from immunoSEQ multiplex PCR; TCRdb's copy has only in-frame clones and leaves some out. The profile shows fewer than 150,000 clones, around 75% of them singletons. The sample comprised PBMCs. The receptor source for this set is a man aged 35 to 55 in good health and CMV-seronegative.

V is TRBV20-1 and J is TRBJ2-7; tentative D call: TRBD2 (6 bases). Trimming cost V 5 bases and J 6 bases, with 11 bases left between them. CDR3 length: 11 amino acids. Germline V gives CDR1 DFQATT, CDR2 SNEGSKA (reference sequence). In nucleotides, the CDR3 is TGCAGTGCTGCGCAGGGAGGCGAGCAGTACTTC. This translates into CSAAQGGEQYF.

This clone has more than one count but fewer than ten. The J gene is TRBJ1-1, the V gene TRBV30; a weak D match, TRBD1 (5 bases). This CDR3 is 12 amino acids long. Trimming removed 5 bases at V and 4 bases at J, with 11 bases between. Per the germline V gene, CDR1 is GTSNPN and CDR2 is SVGIG (reference sequence). The CDR3 DNA reads as TGTGCCTGGGGCCCAGGGTCCACTGAAGCTTTCTTT. Protein: CAWGPGSTEAFF.

The chain couples TRBV30 to TRBJ1-5; D ambiguous. The V end was cut by 0 bases, the J end by 0 bases, with 9 bases between. This CDR3 is 15 amino acids long. Germline CDR1 is GTSNPN and CDR2 is SVGIG (reference sequence). CDR3 DNA sequence: TGTGCCTGGAGTGTACGACTGATTAGCAATCAGCCCCAGCATTTT. Translation gives CAWSVRLISNQPQHF.

The rearrangement joins TRBV19 to TRBJ1-5; weak D call: TRBD1 (5 bases). V was shortened by 5 bases and J by 0 bases, with 14 bases between the two germline ends. CDR1 is LNHDA, CDR2 SQIVND, per germline (reference sequence). The CDR3 spans 16 residues. CDR3 coding DNA: TGTGCCAGTAGTCCTCGGGGGAGTTATAGCAATCAGCCCCAGCATTTT. Translating it yields CASSPRGSYSNQPQHF.

This chain connects TRBV6-5 to TRBJ2-7; D may be TRBD1 (5 bases). There are 14 residues in the CDR3. Germline CDR1 reads MNHEY; CDR2 reads SVGAGI. Trimming removed 5 bases at V and 3 bases at J, with 14 bases between. The DNA of the CDR3 is TGTGCCAGCAGTCCGGACATCACTAACTACGAGCAGTACTTC. Translated, it gives CASSPDITNYEQYF.

V and J are TRBV13 and TRBJ1-3; no clear D. V was shortened by 6 bases and J by 0 bases, with 12 bases between the two germline ends. The CDR3 spans 15 residues. Germline V gene data show CDR1 as PRHDT and CDR2 as FYEKMQ (reference sequence). The CDR3 DNA reads TGTGCCAGCAGTAACAGCCGCAGCTCTGGAAACACCATATATTTT. Translation: CASSNSRSSGNTIYF.

The gene calls are TRBV28 and TRBJ1-5; TRBD1 aligns across 8 bases. The CDR3 runs 14 residues. Germline lookup yields CDR1 MDHEN and CDR2 SYDVKM. J was trimmed by 6 bases and V by 3 bases; bases with no gene match: 4. This CDR3 reads CASSFGQGLQPQHF. CDR3 DNA sequence: TGTGCCAGCAGTTTCGGACAGGGCCTTCAGCCCCAGCATTTT.

This clone has just a few counts. This chain uses TRBV27 with TRBJ1-2, with 9 bases lining up with TRBD1. The CDR3 loop spans 15 amino acids. CDR1 is MNHEY, CDR2 SMNVEV, per germline (reference sequence). V shed 3 bases and J 5 bases; nucleotides not matched to a gene: 7. The CDR3 spells CASSLGQGFRYGYTF. Written as DNA, the CDR3 is TGTGCCAGCAGTTTGGGACAGGGCTTTCGGTATGGCTACACCTTC.

The V and J genes are TRBV5-1 and TRBJ2-5, with 13 bases fitting TRBD2. V lost 3 bases, J lost 4 bases, and 6 bases stayed unmatched. This CDR3 is built from 16 residues. Germline lookup yields CDR1 SGHRS and CDR2 YFSETQ. CDR3 protein: CASSSTLAGGGETQYF. DNA of the CDR3: TGCGCCAGCAGCTCGACACTAGCGGGGGGGGGAGAGACCCAGTACTTC. Full variable domain (outside the CDR3, taken from reference TRBV5-1 and TRBJ2-5): KAGVTQTPRYLIKTRGQQVTLSCSPISGHRSVSWYQQTPGQGLQFLFEYFSETQRNKGNFPGRFSGRQFSNSRSEMNVSTLELGDSALYLCASSSTLAGGGETQYFGPGTRLLVL.

V and J are TRBV6-1 and TRBJ1-5, with 7 bases fitting TRBD1. This CDR3 spans 14 amino acids. CDR1 is MNHNS and CDR2 is SASEGT in the germline V gene. With 3 bases clipped from V and 4 bases from J, the junction kept 3 bases outside the gene matches. The CDR3: CASSERQGNQPQHF. In nucleotides, the CDR3 is TGTGCCAGCAGTGAGCGACAGGGAAATCAGCCCCAGCATTTT.

The J gene is TRBJ1-6, the V gene TRBV11-3; 11 bases line up with TRBD1. Germline V lookup: CDR1 SGHNT, CDR2 YENEEA. The CDR3 spans 16 residues. The trim removed 8 bases at V and 12 bases at J, leaving 15 bases unmatched. CDR3: CASQANPGQGVIPLHF. CDR3 in DNA: TGTGCCAGCCAGGCAAATCCGGGACAGGGGGTTATACCCCTCCACTTT. The full variable domain, completed using reference TRBV11-3 and TRBJ1-6, is EAGVVQSPRYKIIEKKQPVAFWCNPISGHNTLYWYLQNLGQGPELLIRYENEEAVDDSQLPKDRFSAERLKGVDSTLKIQPAELGDSAVYLCASQANPGQGVIPLHFGNGTRLTVT.

To note about this clone: Compared with germline, one end of the junction differs, possibly owing to a read error. The V and J genes are TRBV7-9 and TRBJ2-2; D call uncertain. CDR1 and CDR2 from the germline V gene are SEHNR and FQNEAQ (reference sequence). The CDR3 length is 12 residues. CDR3 sequence (DNA): TGTTCCAGCAGCCCCCGGTCCCGGGAGCTGTTTTTT. It codes for CSSSPRSRELFF.

The genes are TRBV10-3 and TRBJ1-5; D is ambiguous. The CDR3 length is 15 residues. The V end lost 0 bases, the J end lost 2 bases, and 8 bases lay between the germline ends. Germline V lookup: CDR1 ENHRY, CDR2 SYGVKD. In DNA, the CDR3 is TGTGCCATCAGTGAGTCGACGAGGGGCAATCAGCCCCAGCATTTT. Encoded protein: CAISESTRGNQPQHF.

This clone has just a few counts. This rearrangement joins TRBV7-6 to TRBJ2-5; 9 nucleotides align to TRBD1. The closer fit of TRBJ2-7 to the DNA end suggests the J call may be wrong. The germline V gene encodes CDR1 SGHVS and CDR2 FNYEAQ. The CDR3 covers 15 residues. The CDR3 bases are TGTGCCAGCAGCTCGGGGACAGGGAAGGCATACGAGCAGTACTTC. Its translation is CASSSGTGKAYEQYF.

The chain has TRBV7-8 and TRBJ2-3; tentatively, D is TRBD2 (5 bases). V was cut by 2 bases and J by 2 bases, with 11 bases left in between. From germline, CDR1 is SGHVS and CDR2 FQNEAQ. The CDR3 sequence is 15 residues long. As DNA, the CDR3 is TGTGCCAGCAGCTTAAGACGGGAAAACACAGATACGCAGTATTTT. Protein sequence: CASSLRRENTDTQYF.